Shown below are 25 T cell receptor beta chains from a single sample sequenced in a study of T-cell reconstitution after alpha-beta-depleted transplantation in children. The library targeted TCRbeta and was prepared with unique molecular identifiers. TCRdb reanalysed the PCR reads using MiXCR and keeps one entry per CDR3 protein. The repertoire holds a few hundred thousand distinct CDR3 sequences, with 10% to 15% as singletons. Sequencing was performed on PBMCs, mostly from graft donor cells, taken 360 days after TCRalphabeta/CD19-depleted stem cell transplant. Receptors were obtained from a male patient under 18 who had a stem cell transplant for acute myeloid leukemia, so the T cells may come from the graft donor.

In its sample, this clonotype was seen many times. This chain joins TRBV20-1 and TRBJ2-1; 7 bases line up with TRBD1. There are 14 residues in the CDR3. Losses at the gene ends were 4 bases for V and 3 bases for J; bases not matched to a gene: 6. From germline, CDR1 is DFQATT and CDR2 SNEGSKA (reference sequence). The CDR3 loop is CSATGQANYNEQFF. CDR3 in DNA: TGCAGTGCTACCGGACAGGCTAACTACAATGAGCAGTTCTTC.

V usage is TRBV20-1 and J usage is TRBJ2-7; TRBD1 is a possible D gene (5 bases). The V end lost 1 base, the J end lost 6 bases, and 10 bases lay between the germline ends. Germline V gene data show CDR1 as DFQATT and CDR2 as SNEGSKA (reference sequence). The CDR3 spans 12 residues. CDR3 coding DNA: TGCAGTGCTAGAGGGGGCCTAGGCGAGCAGTACTTC. This codes for CSARGGLGEQYF.

This clonotype came up many times. The chain is built from TRBV4-2 and TRBJ2-1, with TRBD1 identical over 7 bases. The CDR3 is made up of 15 amino acids. With 3 bases clipped from V and 4 bases from J, the junction kept 6 bases outside the gene matches. Germline V gene lookup returns CDR1 LGHNA and CDR2 YNFKEQ. The CDR3 is CASSHPGTAYNEQFF. Written as DNA, the CDR3 is TGTGCCAGCAGCCACCCCGGGACAGCTTACAATGAGCAGTTCTTC.

The chain uses TRBV12-3 or TRBV12-4 and TRBJ2-3, with D tentatively TRBD2 (5 bases). The CDR3 consists of 14 residues. V lost 3 bases and J 4 bases, leaving 11 bases between the germline ends. DNA for the CDR3: TGTGCCAGCAGTTTGTGGGGAGACGCAGATACGCAGTATTTT. Its translation: CASSLWGDADTQYF.

This chain connects TRBV2 to TRBJ2-3; 12 bases fit TRBD2. This CDR3 has 17 amino acids. The germline V gene encodes CDR1 SNHLY and CDR2 FYNNEI. The ends lost 8 bases at V and 6 bases at J; junction bases unmatched: 15. CDR3 residues: CASPRTNSGTSGDTQYF. The CDR3 bases are TGTGCCAGCCCGCGTACCAACTCCGGGACTAGCGGGGATACGCAGTATTTT. Full variable domain (missing parts from reference TRBV2 and TRBJ2-3): EPEVTQTPSHQVTQMGQEVILRCVPISNHLYFYWYRQILGQKVEFLVSFYNNEISEKSEIFDDQFSVERPDGSNFTLKIRSTKLEDSAMYFCASPRTNSGTSGDTQYFGPGTRLTVL.

This clonotype has a handful of counts. The chain joins TRBV14 to TRBJ1-4; possibly TRBD1 for D (5 bases). Trimming left V 2 bases short and J 7 bases short, with 17 bases between. CDR1 SGHDN and CDR2 FVKESK come from the germline V gene. The length of the CDR3 is 16 residues. The CDR3 nucleotides read TGTGCCAGCAGCCAACGGTTGCTCCAGGGACGTGAAAAACTGTTTTTT. Translating it yields CASSQRLLQGREKLFF.

The table lists this clonotype with many counts. V usage is TRBV7-2 and J usage is TRBJ2-2; 7 nucleotides align to TRBD1. This CDR3 has 14 amino acids. V lost 5 bases, J lost 1 base, and 1 base stayed unmatched. Germline V CDR1 and CDR2: SGHTA, FQGNSA. The CDR3 spells CASSRQGNTGELFF. The CDR3 DNA sequence: TGTGCCAGCAGCCGACAGGGGAACACCGGGGAGCTGTTTTTT. Using reference TRBV7-2 and TRBJ2-2 for the parts outside the CDR3, the full variable domain is GAGVSQSPSNKVTEKGKDVELRCDPISGHTALYWYRQSLGQGLEFLIYFQGNSAPDKSGLPSDRFSAERTGGSVSTLTIQRTQQEDSAVYLCASSRQGNTGELFFGEGSRLTVL.

In its sample, this clonotype was seen a few times. The chain has TRBV20-1 and TRBJ2-3; 8 bases are a match to TRBD2. CDR1 DFQATT and CDR2 SNEGSKA come from the germline V gene (reference sequence). V lost 0 bases to trimming and J lost 9 bases; unmatched junction nucleotides: 17. This CDR3 has 17 residues. In nucleotides, the CDR3 is TGCAGTGCTAGAGATGGTTGGTTGGCGGGAGGCCATCAAACGCAGTATTTT. Translating gives CSARDGWLAGGHQTQYF.

This clonotype occurred many times. The J gene is TRBJ2-1, the V gene TRBV3-1; 10 positions match TRBD2. V shed 3 bases, J shed 0 bases, and the junction held 2 bases outside the gene matches. Germline CDR1 and CDR2: LGHDT and YNNKEL (reference sequence). This CDR3 spans 16 amino acids. As DNA, the CDR3 is TGTGCCAGCAGCCAGGTAGCGGGAGGCTCCTACAATGAGCAGTTCTTC. This codes for CASSQVAGGSYNEQFF.

V gene TRBV7-2 combines with J gene TRBJ2-1, with 9 bases aligning to TRBD1. The CDR3 totals 16 residues. Trimming cost V 5 bases and J 2 bases; bases outside gene matches: 7. Germline V gene data show CDR1 as SGHTA and CDR2 as FQGNSA. The CDR3 DNA reads as TGTGCCAGCAGCCCGGAAGGGACAGGGCCCTACAATGAGCAGTTCTTC. Residues: CASSPEGTGPYNEQFF.

This clonotype occurred many times. This chain links TRBV20-1 with TRBJ1-1, with TRBD1 as a possible D gene (6 bases). The CDR3 is made up of 13 amino acids. The germline V gene has CDR1 DFQATT and CDR2 SNEGSKA (reference sequence). V was shortened by 3 bases and J by 1 base, with 9 bases between the two germline ends. The CDR3 DNA reads as TGCAGTGCTAGCAGGGGATGGAACACTGAAGCTTTCTTT. Protein: CSASRGWNTEAFF.

This clonotype was counted at least ten times. The rearrangement links TRBV29-1 to TRBJ2-7; 7 nucleotides agree with TRBD1. Germline-derived CDR1 and CDR2 are SQVTM and ANQGSEA. J lost 2 bases, V lost 6 bases, and 4 bases had no gene match. The CDR3 extends over 12 amino acids. CDR3 residues: CSVGQATYEQYF. DNA for the CDR3: TGCAGCGTCGGACAGGCGACCTACGAGCAGTACTTC.

This clonotype came up many times. The CDR3 protein is CSAWISGSDTQYF. The CDR3 bases are TGCAGTGCTTGGATTAGCGGGAGCGATACGCAGTATTTT. The J gene is TRBJ2-3, the V gene TRBV20-1, with TRBD2 matching over 9 bases. The germline CDR1 and CDR2 sequences are DFQATT and SNEGSKA (reference sequence). The CDR3 contains 13 residues. Trimming removed 5 bases from V and 6 bases from J; junction bases left unmatched: 6.

This clonotype was picked up a small number of times. The CDR3 sequence: CASMGRLAGEGTQYF. CDR3 in DNA: TGTGCCAGCATGGGCCGACTAGCGGGAGAGGGTACGCAGTATTTT. The chain links TRBV7-9 to TRBJ2-3, with 12 bases aligning to TRBD2. CDR3 size: 15 residues. Looked up from germline, CDR1 is SEHNR and CDR2 is FQNEAQ (reference sequence). The J segment lost 8 bases and the V segment lost 7 bases, leaving 10 bases of the junction unmatched.

This clonotype occurred a few times. The chain has TRBV7-2 and TRBJ2-7; D might be TRBD1 or TRBD2, each matching 5 bases. The CDR3 has 12 residues. Germline CDR1 is SGHTA and CDR2 is FQGNSA. Trimming cost V 1 base and J 11 bases, with 12 bases left between them. Here the CDR3 DNA reads TGTGCCAGCAGCTTAGAGATGGGGCGGGAGTACTTC. Protein sequence: CASSLEMGREYF.

This chain links TRBV5-1 with TRBJ1-4; unclear D gene. Germline values: CDR1 SGHRS, CDR2 YFSETQ. V was cut by 4 bases and J by 2 bases, with 18 bases left in between. The CDR3 sequence is 17 residues long. CDR3 bases: TGCGCCAGCAGCCCGGATATGATGGGGTGGACTAATGAAAAACTGTTTTTT. Amino acid sequence: CASSPDMMGWTNEKLFF.

This clonotype was seen ten or more times. The chain couples TRBV10-3 to TRBJ1-1, with 8 bases that match TRBD1. The CDR3 is 12 amino acids. The trim removed 5 bases at V and 11 bases at J, leaving 7 bases unmatched. Germline lookup yields CDR1 ENHRY and CDR2 SYGVKD. This CDR3 is CAISTSGGEAFF. For the CDR3, the DNA is TGTGCCATCAGTACCTCAGGGGGCGAGGCTTTCTTT.

V is TRBV4-3 and J is TRBJ1-3, with D possibly being TRBD1 (6 bases). The CDR3 has 16 residues. CDR1 LGHNA and CDR2 YSLEER come from the germline V gene. V shed 3 bases and J shed 0 bases, with 12 bases lying between them. This chain's CDR3 is CASSHVGQSSGNTIYF. CDR3 nucleotides: TGCGCCAGCAGCCACGTCGGACAGAGCTCTGGAAACACCATATATTTT.

This sequence joins TRBV7-2 and TRBJ2-7, with D hard to call. CDR1 and CDR2 (germline): SGHTA, FQGNSA. The CDR3 extends over 14 amino acids. V lost 3 bases and J 6 bases, leaving 15 bases between the germline ends. CDR3 sequence reads: CASSLFSSGGEQYF. The CDR3 region has the DNA TGTGCCAGCAGCTTGTTTAGCTCGGGTGGCGAGCAGTACTTC.

In the case of this clonotype: This may come from a read error, since a much larger clone is one base off. The chain carries TRBV29-1 and TRBJ2-2; D is perhaps TRBD2 (5 bases). CDR3 length: 17 residues. V shed 6 bases and J shed 6 bases, with 26 bases lying between them. Germline V gene lookup returns CDR1 SQVTM and CDR2 ANQGSEA. The CDR3 here is CSVIRVVSSIKPGELFF. In DNA form, the CDR3 reads TGCAGCGTGATTAGGGTGGTGTCTAGCATCAAACCCGGGGAGCTGTTTTTT.

This clonotype was seen only a few times. The J gene is TRBJ1-4, the V gene TRBV28, with a possible D match to TRBD1 (6 bases). V lost 5 bases, J lost 3 bases, and 10 bases lay in between. The germline V gene has CDR1 MDHEN and CDR2 SYDVKM. The CDR3 totals 14 residues. The CDR3 sequence is CASSIQGPNEKLFF. CDR3 DNA: TGTGCCAGCAGTATACAGGGCCCTAATGAAAAACTGTTTTTT.

This clonotype was counted once. This chain connects TRBV18 to TRBJ2-3; D not certain. Trimming shortened V by 1 base and J by 4 bases, and 18 bases separated the two germline ends. CDR1 is KGHSH, CDR2 LQKENI, per germline. The CDR3 consists of 17 residues. DNA of the CDR3: TGTGCCAGCTCACCACAATTCACGCCCGCAGCTTCAGATACGCAGTATTTT. This sequence encodes CASSPQFTPAASDTQYF.

The chain has TRBV11-1 and TRBJ2-7; unclear D gene. The V and J ends lost 1 base and 0 bases respectively, with 16 bases between them. There are 17 residues in the CDR3. CDR1 and CDR2 from the germline V gene are SGHAT and FQDESV (reference sequence). CDR3 loop: CASSLGPIGQSSYEQYF. As DNA, the CDR3 is TGTGCCAGCAGCTTAGGTCCCATAGGGCAGAGCTCCTACGAGCAGTACTTC.

This clonotype turned up a few times. The chain links TRBV15 to TRBJ2-7; weak D call: TRBD1 (6 bases). Germline lookup yields CDR1 LNHNV and CDR2 YYDKDF (reference sequence). V lost 7 bases and J 2 bases, leaving 18 bases between the germline ends. The CDR3 has 15 residues. Here the CDR3 reads CATKTSRDTPYEQYF. The CDR3 DNA follows: TGTGCCACCAAAACTTCCCGGGACACCCCCTACGAGCAGTACTTC.

The rearrangement uses TRBV20-1 and TRBJ2-7; a possible D gene is TRBD2 (6 bases). The CDR3 has 15 amino acids. Germline CDR1 DFQATT, CDR2 SNEGSKA (reference sequence). Trimming took off 3 bases at V and 0 bases at J, with 15 bases between the two ends. Written as DNA, the CDR3 is TGCAGTGCTAGGCGTAGAGGGAGGATCTCCTACGAGCAGTACTTC. Translated: CSARRRGRISYEQYF.